Below are 15 T cell receptor beta chains sequenced from a single sample in a study of T cell changes during pregnancy in multiple sclerosis (dated by TCRdb to about 2019). Libraries were made using the immunoSEQ multiplex PCR assay. TCRdb limited this immuneACCESS table to in-frame rearrangements with V and J called. A share of clones is missing; checked studies link under half to unresolved V genes, and the rest is unexplained. Within this sample are roughly 80,000 clones, with roughly nine tenths of them counted one time only. The ten largest account for 1.4% to 1.5% of the sample. The starting material was peripheral blood, obtained before pregnancy. The receptor source for this set is a female donor with multiple sclerosis, enrolled in a pregnancy study.

The genes are TRBV2 and TRBJ1-5; possible D gene TRBD1, 6 bases. There are 13 residues in the CDR3. CDR1 and CDR2 from the germline V gene are SNHLY and FYNNEI. V gave up 7 bases and J gave up 7 bases, with 14 bases separating them. CDR3 sequence reads: CASNLGQLQPQHF. The CDR3 nucleotides are TGTGCCAGCAACCTCGGACAGCTACAGCCCCAGCATTTT.

The V and J genes are TRBV4-1 and TRBJ1-6, with a tentative D call TRBD1 (5 bases). The CDR3 consists of 14 residues. V shed 1 base and J shed 10 bases, with 11 bases lying between them. Per germline, CDR1 MGHRA and CDR2 YSYEKL. The CDR3, as DNA: TGCGCCAGCAGCCAAGCATGGCAGGGATCACCCCTCCACTTT. It specifies CASSQAWQGSPLHF.

This clone was seen just once. The genes are TRBV18 and TRBJ2-7, with 7 bases fitting TRBD1. There are 15 residues in the CDR3. Germline values: CDR1 KGHSH, CDR2 LQKENI. V lost 0 bases, J lost 4 bases, and 6 bases stayed unmatched. The CDR3 protein is CASSPPGGIGYEQYF. In DNA, the CDR3 is TGTGCCAGCTCACCACCAGGGGGCATAGGGTACGAGCAGTACTTC. Full variable domain (outside the CDR3, taken from reference TRBV18 and TRBJ2-7): NAGVMQNPRHLVRRRGQEARLRCSPMKGHSHVYWYRQLPEEGLKFMVYLQKENIIDESGMPKERFSAEFPKEGPSILRIQQVVRGDSAAYFCASSPPGGIGYEQYFGPGTRLTVT.

This clone was seen just once. The gene calls are TRBV9 and TRBJ2-2; the match to TRBD1 covers 7 bases. Trimming cost V 4 bases and J 6 bases; bases outside gene matches: 6. The CDR3 is 14 residues long. Germline CDR1 is SGDLS and CDR2 is YYNGEE. The CDR3 DNA reads TGTGCCAGCAGCTTTACAGGGGCGCCCGGGGAGCTGTTTTTT. Encoded protein: CASSFTGAPGELFF.

The rearrangement joins TRBV7-6 to TRBJ1-5; D ambiguous. Per the germline V gene, CDR1 is SGHVS and CDR2 is FNYEAQ. V gave up 2 bases and J gave up 7 bases, with 9 bases separating them. The CDR3 is made up of 13 amino acids. CDR3 bases: TGTGCCAGCAGCTTACAGGTCTGGCAGCCCCAGCATTTT. Translating it yields CASSLQVWQPQHF.

The chain is built from TRBV19 and TRBJ2-7; perhaps TRBD1 as D (6 bases). Trimming removed 6 bases from V and 2 bases from J, with 11 bases in between. The germline gives CDR1 LNHDA, CDR2 SQIVND (reference sequence). The CDR3 sequence is 13 residues long. CDR3 in amino acids: CASRTGGTYEQYF. The CDR3 region has the DNA TGTGCCAGTAGGACAGGTGGGACCTACGAGCAGTACTTC.

In its sample, this clone was seen a few times. V and J are TRBV4-1 and TRBJ2-3; 8 bases align to TRBD2. Per germline, CDR1 MGHRA and CDR2 YSYEKL. V shed 4 bases, J shed 0 bases, and the junction held 6 bases outside the gene matches. CDR3 length: 16 residues. This chain's CDR3 is CASSPTERGSTDTQYF. CDR3 nucleotides: TGCGCCAGCAGCCCCACAGAGCGGGGGAGCACAGATACGCAGTATTTT.

This chain links TRBV2 with TRBJ2-2; possible D gene TRBD2, 5 bases. Looked up from germline, CDR1 is SNHLY and CDR2 is FYNNEI. Trimming took off 10 bases at V and 3 bases at J, with 12 bases between the two ends. There are 13 residues in the CDR3. CDR3 in amino acids: CAKLSGYTGELFF. The CDR3, as DNA: TGTGCCAAGCTGTCGGGGTACACCGGGGAGCTGTTTTTT.

The chain uses TRBV14 and TRBJ1-2; D uncertain. The CDR3 extends over 13 amino acids. The V gene's germline CDR1 is SGHDN and CDR2 FVKESK. V was pared by 4 bases and J by 4 bases, with 10 bases between. The CDR3 region has the DNA TGTGCCAGCAGCCGTCGGAACAGCTATGGCTACACCTTC. Protein: CASSRRNSYGYTF.

V and J are TRBV10-3 and TRBJ1-4; 7 bases align to TRBD1. Germline lookup yields CDR1 ENHRY and CDR2 SYGVKD. Trimming removed 2 bases from V and 7 bases from J; junction bases left unmatched: 10. The CDR3 sequence is 16 residues long. As DNA, the CDR3 is TGTGCCATCAGTGAGCTTGGTGGCAGGGGGGTTGAAAAACTGTTTTTT. It specifies CAISELGGRGVEKLFF.

The gene calls are TRBV19 and TRBJ2-3, with D possibly being TRBD2 (7 bases). With 9 bases removed from V and 0 bases from J, the gap between germline ends came to 16 bases. Germline CDR1 reads LNHDA; CDR2 reads SQIVND (reference sequence). The CDR3 contains 15 residues. The CDR3 nucleotides read TGTGCCAGCGAAAAGGGGGGGGCGAGCACAGATACGCAGTATTTT. Translating gives CASEKGGASTDTQYF.

The CDR3 is CASSYSQHF. CDR3 nucleotide sequence: TGTGCCAGCAGCTACTCGCAGCATTTT. The chain joins TRBV5-7 to TRBJ1-5; D unresolved. TRBV5-7 is an open reading frame whose function is uncertain. V was trimmed by 3 bases and J by 13 bases, leaving 5 bases between them. There are 9 residues in the CDR3.

This clone was seen a single time. J is TRBJ2-7 and V is TRBV7-8; a weak D match, TRBD2 (6 bases). Germline lookup yields CDR1 SGHVS and CDR2 FQNEAQ. Trimming cost V 2 bases and J 4 bases, with 18 bases left between them. This CDR3 is built from 16 residues. The chain's CDR3 is CASSLRREEVPYEQYF. CDR3 DNA sequence: TGTGCCAGCAGCTTACGGAGGGAAGAGGTACCGTACGAGCAGTACTTC.

The chain combines TRBV2 with TRBJ1-2; 7 bases align to TRBD1. The V segment lost 1 base and the J segment 3 bases; nucleotides outside the gene matches: 2. The CDR3 covers 14 residues. Germline V gene lookup returns CDR1 SNHLY and CDR2 FYNNEI. CDR3 residues: CASSEGGTDYGYTF. As DNA, the CDR3 is TGTGCCAGCAGTGAAGGGGGGACAGACTATGGCTACACCTTC.

The genes are TRBV2 and TRBJ2-5; D is unclear. The germline CDR1 and CDR2 sequences are SNHLY and FYNNEI. The CDR3 runs 13 residues. Trimming took 1 base from V and 1 from J, leaving 4 bases between them. The CDR3 DNA reads as TGTGCCAGCAGTGAAGGCAGCCAAGAGACCCAGTACTTC. It encodes CASSEGSQETQYF.